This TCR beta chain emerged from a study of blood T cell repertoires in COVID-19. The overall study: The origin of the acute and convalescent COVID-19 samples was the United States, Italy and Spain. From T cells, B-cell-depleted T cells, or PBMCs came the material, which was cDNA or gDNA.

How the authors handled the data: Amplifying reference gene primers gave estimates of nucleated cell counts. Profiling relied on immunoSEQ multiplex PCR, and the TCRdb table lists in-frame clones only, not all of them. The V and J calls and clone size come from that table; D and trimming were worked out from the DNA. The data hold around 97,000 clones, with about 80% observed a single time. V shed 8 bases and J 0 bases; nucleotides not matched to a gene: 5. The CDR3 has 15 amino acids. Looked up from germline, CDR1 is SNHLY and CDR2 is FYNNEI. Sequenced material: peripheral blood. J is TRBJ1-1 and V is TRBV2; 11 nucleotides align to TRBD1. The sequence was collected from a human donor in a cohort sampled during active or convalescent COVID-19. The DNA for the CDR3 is TGTGCCAGCCCGGGACAGGGGGGGTTGAACACTGAAGCTTTCTTT. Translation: CASPGQGGLNTEAFF. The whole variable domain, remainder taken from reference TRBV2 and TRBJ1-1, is EPEVTQTPSHQVTQMGQEVILRCVPISNHLYFYWYRQILGQKVEFLVSFYNNEISEKSEIFDDQFSVERPDGSNFTLKIRSTKLEDSAMYFCASPGQGGLNTEAFFGQGTRLTVV.